The 19 T cell receptor beta chains listed next were all sequenced from one sample in a study of blood T cell repertoires in COVID-19. Profiled with immunoSEQ multiplex PCR; TCRdb holds only in-frame clones, not every one. Of over 100,000 clones listed, around three quarters are singletons. The sequencing input was peripheral blood. The source is a human donor in a cohort sampled during active or convalescent COVID-19.

The chain is built from TRBV5-1 and TRBJ2-3; TRBD2 might be the D (6 bases). This CDR3 contains 14 residues. Germline CDR1 and CDR2: SGHRS and YFSETQ. Between the trimmed V and J ends, which lost 3 bases and 2 bases, there was a span of 10 bases. The CDR3 spells CASSYGGYTDTQYF. The CDR3 DNA reads as TGCGCCAGCAGCTACGGGGGATACACAGATACGCAGTATTTT. Full variable domain (remainder filled in from reference TRBV5-1 and TRBJ2-3): KAGVTQTPRYLIKTRGQQVTLSCSPISGHRSVSWYQQTPGQGLQFLFEYFSETQRNKGNFPGRFSGRQFSNSRSEMNVSTLELGDSALYLCASSYGGYTDTQYFGPGTRLTVL.

Only one count was recorded for this clone. This chain connects TRBV6-2 or TRBV6-3 to TRBJ2-3; the match to TRBD2 covers 7 bases. Trimming at V came to 2 bases and at J to 6 bases, leaving 11 bases not matched to a gene. CDR3 length equals 16 residues. Germline lookup yields CDR1 MNHEY and CDR2 SVGEGT. CDR3 bases: TGTGCCAGCAGTTACCCCATGGCGGGAGCGTCGGATACGCAGTATTTT. Protein product: CASSYPMAGASDTQYF.

The rearrangement joins TRBV14 to TRBJ2-7, with 10 bases that match TRBD2. The CDR3 consists of 13 residues. V lost 4 bases and J lost 4; bases outside the gene matches: 1. CDR1 SGHDN and CDR2 FVKESK come from the germline V gene. The CDR3 here is CASSRTSGYEQYF. In nucleotides, the CDR3 is TGTGCCAGCAGCCGGACTAGCGGATACGAGCAGTACTTC.

The chain joins TRBV11-2 to TRBJ2-3; possible D gene TRBD1, 6 bases. Trimming took 5 bases from V and 6 from J, leaving 18 bases between them. The CDR3 spans 15 residues. CDR1 SGHAT and CDR2 FQNNGV come from the germline V gene. The CDR3 region is CASSPYRVQGDTQYF. For the CDR3, the DNA is TGTGCCAGCAGCCCATACAGGGTACAAGGCGATACGCAGTATTTT.

This chain links TRBV6-5 with TRBJ1-5, with D maybe TRBD1 (6 bases). CDR1 is MNHEY, CDR2 SVGAGI, per germline. This CDR3 spans 14 amino acids. V lost 6 bases to trimming and J lost 5 bases, with 14 bases between them. The CDR3 is CASRTNREHQPQHF. CDR3 in DNA: TGTGCCAGCAGGACCAACAGGGAGCATCAGCCCCAGCATTTT.

V gene TRBV2 combines with J gene TRBJ2-7; 7 bases are a match to TRBD2. V shed 7 bases, J shed 3 bases, and the junction held 9 bases outside the gene matches. This CDR3 contains 14 residues. From germline, CDR1 is SNHLY and CDR2 FYNNEI. In DNA form, the CDR3 reads TGTGCCAGCAAGAAGAGCGGGACGAACTACGAGCAGTACTTC. This encodes CASKKSGTNYEQYF.

With regard to this clone: Other DNA sequences in this specimen translate into the identical CDR3. The CDR3 DNA sequence: TGTGCCAGCAGCTTAACAGGGGATCAGCCCCAGCATTTT. It codes for CASSLTGDQPQHF. The V gene is TRBV7-9, the J gene TRBJ1-5; 7 bases map to TRBD1. This CDR3 is 13 amino acids long. Per germline, CDR1 SEHNR and CDR2 FQNEAQ (reference sequence). Losses at the gene ends were 2 bases for V and 5 bases for J; bases not matched to a gene: 0.

The chain links TRBV19 to TRBJ2-6; D gene ambiguous. The germline CDR1 and CDR2 sequences are LNHDA and SQIVND (reference sequence). The CDR3 has 14 residues. V lost 6 bases to trimming and J lost 4 bases, with 10 bases between them. CDR3 bases: TGTGCCAGTAGGGTCGGGTCGGGGGCCAACGTCCTGACTTTC. Its translation is CASRVGSGANVLTF.

V usage is TRBV11-1 and J usage is TRBJ2-1, with 11 bases aligning to TRBD2. Trimming removed 0 bases from V and 9 bases from J; junction bases left unmatched: 10. This CDR3 is 17 amino acids long. The V gene's germline CDR1 is SGHAT and CDR2 FQDESV (reference sequence). CDR3 sequence reads: CASSLAALAGGGSEQFF. The CDR3 DNA follows: TGTGCCAGCAGCTTAGCGGCGCTAGCGGGAGGCGGCAGTGAGCAGTTCTTC. Using reference TRBV11-1 and TRBJ2-1 for the parts outside the CDR3, the full variable domain is EAEVAQSPRYKITEKSQAVAFWCDPISGHATLYWYRQILGQGPELLVQFQDESVVDDSQLPKDRFSAERLKGVDSTLKIQPAELGDSAMYLCASSLAALAGGGSEQFFGPGTRLTVL.

This chain joins TRBV27 and TRBJ2-1, with a tentative D call TRBD2 (6 bases). Germline V gene sequence: CDR1 MNHEY, CDR2 SMNVEV (reference sequence). Trimming pared 7 bases from V and 0 bases from J, leaving 13 bases between. The CDR3 loop spans 15 amino acids. CDR3: CASKRASPSYNEQFF. Here the CDR3 DNA reads TGTGCCAGCAAGCGGGCTAGCCCCTCCTACAATGAGCAGTTCTTC.

The genes are TRBV4-1 and TRBJ2-2; unclear D gene. The germline V and J ends were trimmed by 1 base and 5 bases, with 2 bases remaining between them. The CDR3 runs to 12 residues. Germline V gives CDR1 MGHRA, CDR2 YSYEKL. The DNA of the CDR3 is TGCGCCAGCAGCCAAGTAACCGGGGAGCTGTTTTTT. It specifies CASSQVTGELFF.

The V gene is TRBV2, the J gene TRBJ2-2; 7 bases are shared with TRBD2. Germline V gene sequence: CDR1 SNHLY, CDR2 FYNNEI. The CDR3 covers 14 residues. V lost 7 bases to trimming and J lost 5 bases; unmatched junction nucleotides: 7. This chain's CDR3 is CASKIGRGTGELFF. The CDR3 DNA follows: TGTGCCAGCAAGATCGGGCGGGGGACCGGGGAGCTGTTTTTT. Complete variable domain (other parts from reference TRBV2 and TRBJ2-2): EPEVTQTPSHQVTQMGQEVILRCVPISNHLYFYWYRQILGQKVEFLVSFYNNEISEKSEIFDDQFSVERPDGSNFTLKIRSTKLEDSAMYFCASKIGRGTGELFFGEGSRLTVL.

The chain employs TRBV19 and TRBJ2-7; 7 bases agree with TRBD2. Germline loops: CDR1 LNHDA, CDR2 SQIVND (reference sequence). This CDR3 region has 12 residues. Losses at the gene ends were 6 bases for V and 7 bases for J; bases not matched to a gene: 6. CDR3 sequence (DNA): TGTGCCAGTAGATCTAGCGGATTAGAGCAGTACTTC. It codes for CASRSSGLEQYF.

The chain joins TRBV6-5 to TRBJ2-1; 7 nucleotides line up with TRBD2. The junction had 4 bases not matched to a gene; V was cut back by 0 bases and J by 2 bases. The CDR3 totals 16 residues. Germline lookup yields CDR1 MNHEY and CDR2 SVGAGI. CDR3 DNA sequence: TGTGCCAGCAGTTACTCTGGGGGGGTGACCTACAATGAGCAGTTCTTC. Translation gives CASSYSGGVTYNEQFF.

This chain connects TRBV6-5 to TRBJ2-3, with D possibly matching TRBD2 (5 bases). The V end lost 6 bases, the J end lost 5 bases, and 12 bases lay between the germline ends. The CDR3 spans 13 residues. CDR1 is MNHEY and CDR2 is SVGAGI in the germline V gene. CDR3 in DNA: TGTGCCAGCAGCCCCGTCGCGGGAGATACGCAGTATTTT. It encodes CASSPVAGDTQYF.

J is TRBJ2-3 and V is TRBV7-2; a weak D match, TRBD2 (5 bases). The CDR3 has 15 residues. CDR1 and CDR2 from the germline V gene are SGHTA and FQGNSA. V dropped 3 bases and J dropped 6 bases, with 16 bases sitting between them. CDR3 loop: CASSFLAINADTQYF. The CDR3 DNA is TGTGCCAGCAGCTTTTTAGCGATAAACGCGGATACGCAGTATTTT.

The chain links TRBV18 to TRBJ2-2; no clear D gene. The V end lost 3 bases, the J end lost 6 bases, and 11 bases lay between the germline ends. The length of the CDR3 is 14 residues. Germline V lookup: CDR1 KGHSH, CDR2 LQKENI. CDR3 loop: CASSPYPGSGELFF. In DNA form, the CDR3 reads TGTGCCAGCTCACCGTATCCAGGTTCCGGGGAGCTGTTTTTT.

Note on this clone: The same CDR3 arises from other DNA sequences in this sample as well. The chain links TRBV28 to TRBJ1-2, with 7 nucleotides matching TRBD1. CDR1 MDHEN and CDR2 SYDVKM come from the germline V gene. The CDR3 is 13 amino acids. V trimming: 4 bases; J trimming: 4 bases; junction bases outside the gene matches: 3. CDR3 nucleotide sequence: TGTGCCAGCAGTTCACAGGGGCTCTATGGCTACACCTTC. Encoded protein: CASSSQGLYGYTF.

The chain combines TRBV9 with TRBJ2-5, with 9 positions matching TRBD1. CDR1 and CDR2 from the germline V gene are SGDLS and YYNGEE. This CDR3 has 14 residues. Trimming removed 2 bases from V and 4 bases from J; junction bases left unmatched: 3. CDR3 residues: CASSVDRGRETQYF. CDR3 bases: TGTGCCAGCAGCGTTGACAGGGGGAGAGAGACCCAGTACTTC.